These T cell receptor beta chains were read from a single sample in a study of human T cells and chemical hapten exposure. MiXCR was run by TCRdb on the RACE reads, yielding one entry per CDR3 protein. The table lists approximately 340,000 distinct CDR3 sequences, around 6.9% of them singletons. The sequences come from whole blood, collected in connection with sensitization to the hapten diphenylcyclopropenone (DPC). These receptors were taken from a woman aged 18-30 years with alopecia areata. Some clones in this sample may be carry-over from other donors' samples. Each CDR3 is given without its conserved first and last residue.

CDR3 protein: ASSLGQGDAQPQH; V gene: TRBV28; CDR3 length: 13; J gene: TRBJ1-5
CDR3 protein: ASSRVGAGVPDTQY; V gene: TRBV27; CDR3 length: 14; J gene: TRBJ2-3
CDR3 protein: SVRRGGQGGTDTQY; V gene: TRBV29-1; CDR3 length: 14; J gene: TRBJ2-3
CDR3 protein: ASSPRQGGYGEQF; V gene: TRBV7-2; CDR3 length: 13; J gene: TRBJ2-1
CDR3 protein: ASSPRTGTTNYGYT; V gene: TRBV6-2/TRBV6-3; CDR3 length: 14; J gene: TRBJ1-2
CDR3 protein: ASSYKGEWLH; V gene: TRBV6-6; CDR3 length: 10; J gene: TRBJ1-5
CDR3 protein: SARDWKSTSTDTQY; V gene: TRBV20-1; CDR3 length: 14; J gene: TRBJ2-3
CDR3 protein: ASSPSGGASDTQY; V gene: TRBV6-4; CDR3 length: 13; J gene: TRBJ2-3
CDR3 protein: ASSQERVILGETQY; V gene: TRBV4-3; CDR3 length: 14; J gene: TRBJ2-5
CDR3 protein: ASDSGLHEQF; V gene: TRBV6-2/TRBV6-3; CDR3 length: 10; J gene: TRBJ2-1
CDR3 protein: ASGLAPDKVGTGGELGNQPQH; V gene: TRBV12-5; CDR3 length: 21; J gene: TRBJ1-5
CDR3 protein: ASSSTGGEWDNEQF; V gene: TRBV5-1; CDR3 length: 14; J gene: TRBJ2-1
CDR3 protein: ASSQEASGGASNEQF; V gene: TRBV4-3; CDR3 length: 15; J gene: TRBJ2-1
CDR3 protein: ASPERLTDTQY; V gene: TRBV2; CDR3 length: 11; J gene: TRBJ2-3